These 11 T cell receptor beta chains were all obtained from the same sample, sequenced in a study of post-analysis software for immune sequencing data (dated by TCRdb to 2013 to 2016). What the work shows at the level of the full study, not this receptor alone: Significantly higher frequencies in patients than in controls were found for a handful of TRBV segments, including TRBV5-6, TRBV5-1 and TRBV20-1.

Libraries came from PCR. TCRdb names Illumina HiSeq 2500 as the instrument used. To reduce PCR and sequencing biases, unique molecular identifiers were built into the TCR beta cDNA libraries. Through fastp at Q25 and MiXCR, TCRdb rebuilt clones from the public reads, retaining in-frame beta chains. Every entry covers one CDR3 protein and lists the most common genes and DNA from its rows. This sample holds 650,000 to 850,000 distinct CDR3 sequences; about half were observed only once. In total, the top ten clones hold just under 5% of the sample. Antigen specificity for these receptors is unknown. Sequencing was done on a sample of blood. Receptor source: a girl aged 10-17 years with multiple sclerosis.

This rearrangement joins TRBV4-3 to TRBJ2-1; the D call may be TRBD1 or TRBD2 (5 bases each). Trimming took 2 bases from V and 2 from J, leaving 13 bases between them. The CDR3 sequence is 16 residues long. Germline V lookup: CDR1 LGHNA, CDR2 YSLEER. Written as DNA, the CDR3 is TGCGCCAGCAGCCAAACCCCTCGGGGACCCTACAATGAGCAGTTCTTC. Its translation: CASSQTPRGPYNEQFF.

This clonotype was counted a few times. Here the CDR3 DNA reads TGTGCCAGCAGTACCCCGGGACAGGGGCCCTCCTACGAGCAGTACTTC. Translation: CASSTPGQGPSYEQYF. The chain uses TRBV27 and TRBJ2-7, with 10 bases lining up with TRBD1. V lost 5 bases and J lost 0; bases outside the gene matches: 7. CDR1 and CDR2 (germline): MNHEY, SMNVEV (reference sequence). The CDR3 is made up of 16 amino acids.

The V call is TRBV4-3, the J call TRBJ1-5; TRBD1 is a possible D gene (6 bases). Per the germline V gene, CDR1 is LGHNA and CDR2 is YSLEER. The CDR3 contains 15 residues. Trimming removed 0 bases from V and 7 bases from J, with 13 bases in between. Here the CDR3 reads CASSQDLQGRQPQHF. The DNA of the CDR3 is TGCGCCAGCAGCCAAGATTTACAGGGCAGGCAGCCCCAGCATTTT.

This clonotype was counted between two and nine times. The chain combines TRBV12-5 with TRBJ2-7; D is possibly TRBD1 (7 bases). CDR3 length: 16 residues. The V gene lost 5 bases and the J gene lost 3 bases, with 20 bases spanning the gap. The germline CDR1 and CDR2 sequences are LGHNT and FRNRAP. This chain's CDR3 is CASGRTGRDRDYEQYF. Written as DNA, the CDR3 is TGTGCTAGTGGTCGAACGGGGCGGGACAGAGACTACGAGCAGTACTTC.

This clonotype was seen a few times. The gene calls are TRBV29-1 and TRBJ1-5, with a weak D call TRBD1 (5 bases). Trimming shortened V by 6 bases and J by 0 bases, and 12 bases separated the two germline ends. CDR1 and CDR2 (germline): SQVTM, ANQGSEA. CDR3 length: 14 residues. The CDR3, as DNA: TGCAGCGTGGCCAGGGACGGTAGCAATCAGCCCCAGCATTTT. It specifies CSVARDGSNQPQHF.

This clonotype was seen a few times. CDR3 region: CASSPRVEDNEQYF. In nucleotides, the CDR3 is TGTGCGTCTTCCCCGCGGGTAGAGGACAATGAGCAGTACTTC. The chain has TRBV6-2 or TRBV6-3 and TRBJ2-4; D tentatively fits TRBD1 or TRBD2 (5 bases each). The CDR3 length is 14 residues. Germline CDR1 MNHEY, CDR2 SVGEGT.

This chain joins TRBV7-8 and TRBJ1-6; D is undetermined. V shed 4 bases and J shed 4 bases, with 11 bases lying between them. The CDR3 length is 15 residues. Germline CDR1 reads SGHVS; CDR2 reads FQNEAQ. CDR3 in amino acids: CASSSITIYNSPLHF. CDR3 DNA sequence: TGTGCCAGCAGCTCCATCACTATTTATAATTCACCCCTCCACTTT.

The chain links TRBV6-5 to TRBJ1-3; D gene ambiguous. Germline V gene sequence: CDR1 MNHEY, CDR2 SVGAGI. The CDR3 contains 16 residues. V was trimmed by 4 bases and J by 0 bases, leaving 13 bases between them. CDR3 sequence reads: CASSSVRRVSGNTIYF. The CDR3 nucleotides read TGTGCCAGCAGTTCAGTGCGGAGGGTCTCTGGAAACACCATATATTTT.

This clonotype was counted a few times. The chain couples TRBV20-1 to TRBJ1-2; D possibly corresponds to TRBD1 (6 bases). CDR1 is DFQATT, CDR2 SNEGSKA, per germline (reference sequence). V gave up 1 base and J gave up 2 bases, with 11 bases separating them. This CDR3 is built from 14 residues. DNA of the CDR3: TGCAGTGCTAGAGGTGGGGGGGCGAACTATGGCTACACCTTC. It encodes CSARGGGANYGYTF.

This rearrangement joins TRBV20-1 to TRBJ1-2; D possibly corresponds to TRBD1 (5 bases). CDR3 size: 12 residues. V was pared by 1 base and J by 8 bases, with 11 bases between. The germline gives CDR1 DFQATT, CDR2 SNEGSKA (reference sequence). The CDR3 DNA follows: TGCAGTGCTAGAGTAGGGACCGCCGGCTACACCTTC. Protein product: CSARVGTAGYTF.

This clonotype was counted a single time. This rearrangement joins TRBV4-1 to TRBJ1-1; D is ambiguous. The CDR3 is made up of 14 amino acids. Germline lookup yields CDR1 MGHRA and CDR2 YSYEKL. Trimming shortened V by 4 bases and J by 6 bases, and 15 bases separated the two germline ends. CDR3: CASSPEGGRSEAFF. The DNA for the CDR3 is TGCGCCAGCAGCCCAGAAGGAGGACGGTCTGAAGCTTTCTTT.